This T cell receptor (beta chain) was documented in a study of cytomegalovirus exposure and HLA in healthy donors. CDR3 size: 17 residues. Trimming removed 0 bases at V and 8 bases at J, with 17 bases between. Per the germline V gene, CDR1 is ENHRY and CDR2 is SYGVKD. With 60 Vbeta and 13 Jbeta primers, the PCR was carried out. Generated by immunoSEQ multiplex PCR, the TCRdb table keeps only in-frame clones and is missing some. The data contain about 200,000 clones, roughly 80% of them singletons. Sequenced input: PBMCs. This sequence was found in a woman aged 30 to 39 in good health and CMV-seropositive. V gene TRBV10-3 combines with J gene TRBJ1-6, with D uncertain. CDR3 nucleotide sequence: TGTGCCATCAGTGAGTCACCCAGCAACTCCGGGTATTCACCCCTCCACTTT. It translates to CAISESPSNSGYSPLHF.